A selection of T cell receptor beta chains follows, all from one sample in a study of cytomegalovirus exposure and HLA in healthy donors. Clones were read by immunoSEQ multiplex PCR, and TCRdb kept only the in-frame ones, dropping some. The sample carries 150,000 or so clones, 65% to 80% recorded once. The specimen was PBMCs. The receptor source for this set is a man aged 40-55 years in good health and CMV-seropositive. The CDR3 runs from the conserved cysteine through the conserved F or W. A D gene is named only where the DNA matches it firmly. Only part of the rows carry a size: once, few, many, or a class if the clone is expanded.

V gene	clone size	J gene	D gene	CDR3 protein	CDR3 DNA
TRBV5-1	.	TRBJ2-7	.	CASSSSYEQYF	TGCGCCAGCAGCTCGTCCTACGAGCAGTACTTC
TRBV7-8	.	TRBJ2-2	TRBD1	CASSFPGQGASGELFF	TGTGCCAGCAGCTTTCCGGGACAGGGGGCTTCCGGGGAGCTGTTTTTT
TRBV7-7	.	TRBJ2-2	TRBD2	CASSSSGVNTGELFF	TGTGCCAGCAGCTCTAGCGGGGTAAACACCGGGGAGCTGTTTTTT
TRBV6-5	.	TRBJ1-2	.	CASSYSGGSGYTF	TGTGCCAGCAGTTACTCAGGCGGGTCCGGCTACACCTTC
TRBV4-3	.	TRBJ2-2	TRBD2	CASSPPGLASTGELFF	TGCGCCAGCAGCCCGCCCGGACTAGCAAGCACCGGGGAGCTGTTTTTT
TRBV2	.	TRBJ2-3	.	CASMDRHSSTDTQYF	TGTGCCAGCATGGACAGACATTCTAGCACAGATACGCAGTATTTT
TRBV4-3	.	TRBJ2-3	TRBD2	CASSPGGAGDTQYF	TGCGCCAGCAGCCCGGGGGGGGCAGGGGATACGCAGTATTTT
TRBV4-1	few	TRBJ2-3	TRBD2	CASSYGLASTDTQYF	TGCGCCAGCAGCTACGGACTAGCAAGCACAGATACGCAGTATTTT
TRBV5-1	.	TRBJ2-1	.	CASKQDSDSYNEQFF	TGCGCCAGCAAGCAGGACTCTGACTCCTACAATGAGCAGTTCTTC
TRBV10-3	few	TRBJ1-1	.	CAMTLDSNTEAFF	TGTGCCATGACATTGGACAGCAACACTGAAGCTTTCTTT
TRBV6-4	few	TRBJ2-3	TRBD2	CASSGTSGGTDTQYF	TGTGCCAGCAGTGGGACTAGCGGGGGCACAGATACGCAGTATTTT
TRBV5-1	once	TRBJ2-1	TRBD2	CASSMGLARDNEQFF	TGCGCCAGCAGCATGGGACTAGCGAGAGACAATGAGCAGTTCTTC